The 14 T cell receptor beta chains given below trace back to one sample, sequenced in a study of blood T cells in healthy people across ages. A second PCR, run for roughly 6 to 11 cycles, used a sample-barcoded 5' primer plus a J-beta primer mix. Each CDR3 protein gets one entry after TCRdb re-called the 5' RACE reads with MiXCR. The repertoire holds over 1,300,000 distinct CDR3 sequences, roughly 64% seen once, with 6.5% to 8% in the top ten. The sample was blood. The receptors were gathered from a man aged 18-30 years in good health.

In nucleotides, the CDR3 is TGTGCCAGCAGAGCCTTTCACACTTTCAATCAGCCCCAGCATTTT. Encoded protein: CASRAFHTFNQPQHF. This chain joins TRBV25-1 and TRBJ1-5; no reliable D call. CDR1 and CDR2 from the germline V gene are MGHDK and SYGVNS. This CDR3 spans 15 amino acids. V lost 6 bases and J lost 3, with 15 bases in between.

CDR3 DNA sequence: TGTGCCAGCAGCCATCTGGGACAGGGGACCACTGAAGCTTTCTTT. Amino acid sequence: CASSHLGQGTTEAFF. The genes are TRBV4-2 and TRBJ1-1, with 10 bases fitting TRBD1. Per the germline V gene, CDR1 is LGHNA and CDR2 is YNFKEQ. V trimming: 3 bases; J trimming: 4 bases; junction bases outside the gene matches: 5. The CDR3 contains 15 residues.

The rearrangement uses TRBV20-1 and TRBJ1-1; D is ambiguous. The CDR3 covers 14 residues. Trimming shortened V by 0 bases and J by 4 bases, and 12 bases separated the two germline ends. The germline V gene encodes CDR1 DFQATT and CDR2 SNEGSKA (reference sequence). This CDR3 is CSARDTREGTEAFF. DNA of the CDR3: TGCAGTGCTAGAGATACTAGGGAAGGCACTGAAGCTTTCTTT.

This clonotype was observed a few times. The genes are TRBV5-4 and TRBJ2-5; possibly TRBD2 for D (5 bases). Trimming shortened V by 0 bases and J by 4 bases, and 13 bases separated the two germline ends. Germline CDR1 and CDR2: SGHNT and YYREEE (reference sequence). The CDR3 covers 15 residues. The CDR3 DNA is TGTGCCAGCAGCTTGGATAGGACTGCCGGAGAGACCCAGTACTTC. Protein: CASSLDRTAGETQYF.

With regard to this clonotype: Sequence at one end of the junction differs from germline and may be a read error. The CDR3 region has the DNA TGCAGTGCTAGAGTGGGACTGTATAGCAATCAGCACCAGCATTTT. It translates to CSARVGLYSNQHQHF. V gene TRBV20-1 combines with J gene TRBJ1-5, with a weak D call TRBD1 (5 bases). CDR1 and CDR2 (germline): DFQATT, SNEGSKA (reference sequence). This CDR3 spans 15 amino acids.

This clonotype was detected only once. This chain joins TRBV6-6 and TRBJ1-2, with D unclear. The V gene lost 5 bases and the J gene lost 3 bases, with 16 bases spanning the gap. Germline V CDR1 and CDR2: MNHNY, SVGAGI (reference sequence). This CDR3 is built from 15 residues. The CDR3 bases are TGTGCCAGCAGTCCCGGACCCGGCAGGTACTATGGCTACACCTTC. This encodes CASSPGPGRYYGYTF.

J is TRBJ2-7 and V is TRBV20-1; 12 bases map to TRBD2. CDR3 length: 14 amino acids. CDR1 and CDR2 from the germline V gene are DFQATT and SNEGSKA (reference sequence). With 3 bases clipped from V and 6 bases from J, the junction kept 6 bases outside the gene matches. CDR3 nucleotides: TGCAGTGCTAGGGCTAGCGGGGGGGCCGCCGAGCAGTACTTC. This gives the protein CSARASGGAAEQYF.

In its sample, this clonotype was seen a few times. V usage is TRBV7-2 and J usage is TRBJ2-7, with TRBD1 identical over 9 bases. The CDR3 has 16 amino acids. Germline CDR1 is SGHTA and CDR2 is FQGNSA. V was pared by 3 bases and J by 5 bases, with 11 bases of the junction left unmatched. The CDR3 DNA is TGTGCCAGCAGCTTTATACCGGGACAGGGCTTCGACGAGCAGTACTTC. This sequence encodes CASSFIPGQGFDEQYF.

The chain couples TRBV3-1 to TRBJ2-2; a weak D match, TRBD2 (6 bases). The germline V gene encodes CDR1 LGHDT and CDR2 YNNKEL (reference sequence). Trimming took off 3 bases at V and 6 bases at J, with 11 bases between the two ends. CDR3 length: 14 amino acids. The CDR3 sequence: CASSQGDWAGELFF. CDR3 in DNA: TGTGCCAGCAGCCAGGGGGACTGGGCCGGGGAGCTGTTTTTT.

This sequence joins TRBV10-3 and TRBJ2-3; D remains ambiguous. From germline, CDR1 is ENHRY and CDR2 SYGVKD. The V end lost 3 bases, the J end lost 8 bases, and 15 bases lay between the germline ends. This CDR3 has 14 residues. CDR3 coding DNA: TGTGCCATCAGTGAAGTCTCGCAGTCAGGTACGCAGTATTTT. As protein: CAISEVSQSGTQYF.

The rearrangement joins TRBV7-2 to TRBJ2-1; 12 bases are a match to TRBD2. Germline loops: CDR1 SGHTA, CDR2 FQGNSA. V was pared by 5 bases and J by 7 bases, with 9 bases of the junction left unmatched. The CDR3 is made up of 16 amino acids. CDR3 protein: CASSRRLAGEWNEQFF. The CDR3, as DNA: TGTGCCAGCAGCCGAAGACTAGCGGGAGAATGGAATGAGCAGTTCTTC. The whole variable domain, remainder taken from reference TRBV7-2 and TRBJ2-1, is GAGVSQSPSNKVTEKGKDVELRCDPISGHTALYWYRQSLGQGLEFLIYFQGNSAPDKSGLPSDRFSAERTGGSVSTLTIQRTQQEDSAVYLCASSRRLAGEWNEQFFGPGTRLTVL.

CDR3 nucleotide sequence: TGCAGTGCGCGACCGAGGACAGGGACCGAGCAGTACTTC. It encodes CSARPRTGTEQYF. V and J are TRBV20-1 and TRBJ2-7; 8 nucleotides align to TRBD1. The trim removed 6 bases at V and 6 bases at J, leaving 10 bases unmatched. The germline V gene has CDR1 DFQATT and CDR2 SNEGSKA (reference sequence). CDR3 length: 13 amino acids.

The sample holds one count of this clonotype. The chain is built from TRBV2 and TRBJ2-3, with D uncertain. V was clipped by 9 bases and J by 0 bases, with 10 bases between them. From germline, CDR1 is SNHLY and CDR2 FYNNEI. The CDR3 loop spans 13 amino acids. The CDR3 protein is CARGSPSTDTQYF. The CDR3 nucleotides read TGTGCCAGGGGATCTCCTAGCACAGATACGCAGTATTTT.

This clonotype has just a few counts. This rearrangement joins TRBV5-1 to TRBJ2-7; 7 bases are shared with TRBD2. From germline, CDR1 is SGHRS and CDR2 YFSETQ. The V gene end was trimmed by 0 bases and the J gene end by 2 bases; junction bases not matched to a gene: 8. The CDR3 has 16 residues. The CDR3 is CASSLDTSVKTYEQYF. CDR3 bases: TGCGCCAGCAGCTTGGATACTAGCGTAAAAACCTACGAGCAGTACTTC.